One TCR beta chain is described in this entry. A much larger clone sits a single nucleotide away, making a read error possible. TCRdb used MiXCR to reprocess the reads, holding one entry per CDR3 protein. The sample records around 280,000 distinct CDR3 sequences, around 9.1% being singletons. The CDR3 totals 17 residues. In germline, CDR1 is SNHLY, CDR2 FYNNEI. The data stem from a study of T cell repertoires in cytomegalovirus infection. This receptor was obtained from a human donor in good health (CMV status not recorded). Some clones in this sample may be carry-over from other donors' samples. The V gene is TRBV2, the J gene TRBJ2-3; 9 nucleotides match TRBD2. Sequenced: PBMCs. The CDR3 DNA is TGTACCAGCAGTACCCGGGGACTAGCTCCTATCACAGATACGCAGTATTTT. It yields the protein CTSSTRGLAPITDTQYF.